This TCR beta chain was identified in a study of T-cell reconstitution after alpha-beta-depleted transplantation in children listed by TCRdb under 2016. Regarding the research as a whole: Using TCR repertoire profiling, the study quantitatively followed how T-cell immune reconstitution unfolded in children after TCRalphabeta/CD19-depleted allogeneic hematopoietic cell transplantation.

The germline V gene specifies SGHRS as CDR1 and YFSETQ as CDR2. The CDR3 contains 17 residues, cysteine and phenylalanine counted. Of all the DNA, just the CDR3 is kept, 51 bases in frame from base 1. From V the trimming removes 0 bases and from J it removes 6 bases, while the gene matches leave 11 bases of the junction unaccounted for. Reading the label with the study, this specimen's treatment or condition is: allogeneic hematopoietic cell transplantation with graft depleted of TCRalphabeta T cells and CD19 B cells. The children who served as transplant recipients had been given grafts of TCRalphabeta/CD19-depleted allogeneic hematopoietic cells. Details on this clonotype: Its antigen remains unidentified. Base qualities are not at hand, and no much larger clone is one base apart.

Library preparation was by PCR. Sequencing was performed on an Illumina HiSeq 2500. To normalize quantification of the TCRbeta repertoire, the TCR libraries were built with molecular barcoding that relied on unique molecular identifiers. TCRdb ran its own pipeline on the public reads, namely fastp trimming at Q25 and MiXCR clone calling, and kept in-frame beta chains. Each CDR3 protein appears once, grouped with its most common genes and DNA. The sample table holds fewer than 1 million distinct CDR3 sequences, of which 15% to 20% were seen once. The ten largest clonotypes hold 5% of the sample. The investigation overall reported the following: In some patients, the high TCRbeta diversity seen at day 60 was put down to recipient T cells and intrathymic progenitors that had survived conditioning. The frequencies of hyperexpanded clones fell over the following months, and after one year, T-cell counts and TCRbeta diversity were mostly attributed to newly produced T cells. About two months after transplant, the apparently early recovery of alphabetaT-cell counts reportedly depended on just several hundred clones that had expanded rapidly and came from non-depleted graft cells.

This sample comprised PBMCs, mostly from graft donor cells, obtained 360 days after TCRalphabeta/CD19-depleted stem cell transplant. The receptor was isolated from a male patient between 10 and 17 years old who had a stem cell transplant for acute lymphoblastic leukemia, so the T cells may come from the graft donor. The chain employs TRBV5-1 and TRBJ2-2; TRBD2 matches 7 bases in the middle. CDR3 loop: CASSLDGGVAGAGELFF. DNA sequence: TGCGCCAGCAGCTTGGACGGGGGAGTTGCGGGAGCCGGGGAGCTGTTTTTT.